One and the same sample provided the 15 T cell receptor beta chains below, sequenced in a study of shared clonotypes between healthy human individuals. TCRdb's copy holds only in-frame clones and misses some; the assay was immunoSEQ multiplex PCR. The data contain 100,000 or so clones, around half of them seen just once; the ten biggest clones take up roughly 16%. The source material was PBMCs. The source of these receptors is a woman aged 40 to 50 in good health. Some clones in this sample may be carry-over from other donors' samples.

The chain is built from TRBV5-1 and TRBJ2-7; tentative D call: TRBD1 (6 bases). CDR1 is SGHRS and CDR2 is YFSETQ in the germline V gene. Trimming took off 4 bases at V and 2 bases at J, with 16 bases between the two ends. The CDR3 extends over 15 amino acids. CDR3 nucleotides: TGCGCCAGCAGCCCCGTGGCAGGGGTAACCTACGAGCAGTACTTC. It encodes CASSPVAGVTYEQYF.

In its sample, this clone was seen a few times. V gene TRBV19 combines with J gene TRBJ2-2, with D unresolved. V was trimmed by 5 bases and J by 6 bases, leaving 13 bases between them. This CDR3 contains 14 residues. Germline-derived CDR1 and CDR2 are LNHDA and SQIVND (reference sequence). DNA of the CDR3: TGTGCCAGTAGTCGGACGGTCACTTCCGGGGAGCTGTTTTTT. It specifies CASSRTVTSGELFF.

Only a few counts were recorded for this clone. At the DNA level, this CDR3 is encoded by other sequences in the same sample as well. The chain links TRBV18 to TRBJ1-2; no clear D. The CDR3 extends over 12 amino acids. The V end was cut by 3 bases, the J end by 6 bases, with 8 bases between. The germline CDR1 and CDR2 sequences are KGHSH and LQKENI. CDR3 bases: TGTGCCAGCTCACCGCAAGGTGATGGCTACACCTTC. Its translation is CASSPQGDGYTF.

Only a few counts were recorded for this clone. Distinct nucleotide sequences in the sample also encode this CDR3. The CDR3 DNA reads as TGTGCCAGCAGTCAACAGGGGAGGACTGAAGCTTTCTTT. It translates to CASSQQGRTEAFF. This chain links TRBV27 with TRBJ1-1; 7 bases are a match to TRBD1. CDR3 length equals 13 residues. CDR1 MNHEY and CDR2 SMNVEV come from the germline V gene (reference sequence). V trimming: 5 bases; J trimming: 5 bases; junction bases outside the gene matches: 5.

This clone was recorded a few times. The chain carries TRBV20-1 and TRBJ2-4; D unclear. Germline CDR1 and CDR2: DFQATT and SNEGSKA (reference sequence). CDR3 length equals 11 residues. CDR3 DNA sequence: TGCAGCTTCTCGTGGGAAAACATTCAGTACTTC. Translated: CSFSWENIQYF.

The V and J genes are TRBV4-2 and TRBJ1-4; 7 bases are shared with TRBD1. This CDR3 spans 15 amino acids. Trimming took 4 bases from V and 5 from J; bases not matched to a gene: 7. The germline gives CDR1 LGHNA, CDR2 YNFKEQ. The CDR3 loop reads CASSPRTGQNEKLFF. As DNA, the CDR3 is TGTGCCAGCAGCCCCCGGACAGGTCAGAATGAAAAACTGTTTTTT.

The gene calls are TRBV30 and TRBJ1-6; no reliable D call. The CDR3 sequence is 13 residues long. Germline assignment: CDR1 GTSNPN and CDR2 SVGIG (reference sequence). V lost 5 bases, J lost 1 base, and 6 bases lay in between. The CDR3 coding sequence is TGTGCCTGGGCAGCGTCCTATAATTCACCCCTCCACTTT. It specifies CAWAASYNSPLHF.

The chain carries TRBV4-1 and TRBJ2-5; D possibly matches TRBD1 or TRBD2 (6 bases each). The assigned J gene may be wrong: the sequence end matches TRBJ2-7 better. The CDR3 runs 15 residues. From germline, CDR1 is MGHRA and CDR2 YSYEKL. The CDR3 is CASSLEGGQSYEQYF. The CDR3, as DNA: TGCGCCAGCAGCCTAGAGGGGGGCCAATCCTACGAGCAGTACTTC.

For this clone: With only one base between it and a far larger clone, this is likely a read error. Other DNA sequences from this sample encode an identical CDR3 as well. J is TRBJ2-7 and V is TRBV7-2; 8 bases agree with TRBD1. The CDR3 has 14 residues. The ends lost 5 bases at V and 4 bases at J; junction bases unmatched: 7. CDR1 is SGHTA, CDR2 FQGNSA, per germline. The CDR3 here is CASSQGQGGYEQYF. CDR3 coding DNA: TGTGCCAGCAGCCAAGGACAGGGCGGGTACGAGCAGTACTTC.

As DNA, the CDR3 is TGTGCCAGCAGCCCGTGGGGAGGGGGCGGTGAAGCTTTCTTT. Translating it yields CASSPWGGGGEAFF. The chain joins TRBV7-2 to TRBJ1-1; 7 nucleotides agree with TRBD1. CDR3 length: 14 amino acids. The V segment lost 5 bases and the J segment 7 bases; nucleotides outside the gene matches: 10. Germline CDR1 and CDR2: SGHTA and FQGNSA.

The chain uses TRBV30 and TRBJ1-5, with 7 bases fitting TRBD1. The CDR3 is 13 residues long. The germline V gene encodes CDR1 GTSNPN and CDR2 SVGIG (reference sequence). V shed 2 bases, J shed 5 bases, and the junction held 3 bases outside the gene matches. Written as DNA, the CDR3 is TGTGCCTGGAGTCTCGACAGGGATCAGCCCCAGCATTTT. This gives the protein CAWSLDRDQPQHF.

V and J are TRBV5-1 and TRBJ1-4, with D unclear. The ends were cut back, 0 bases at V and 7 bases at J, with 4 bases in the middle. The germline gives CDR1 SGHRS, CDR2 YFSETQ. The CDR3 runs 12 residues. The CDR3 loop reads CASSLGSEKLFF. CDR3 DNA: TGCGCCAGCAGCTTGGGTAGTGAAAAACTGTTTTTT.

The V and J genes are TRBV6-6 and TRBJ2-7; no reliable D call. The germline gives CDR1 MNHNY, CDR2 SVGAGI (reference sequence). CDR3 size: 11 residues. V lost 1 base and J 6 bases, leaving 4 bases between the germline ends. CDR3 nucleotide sequence: TGTGCCAGCAGTTACTTAGGCGAGCAGTACTTC. Translated, it gives CASSYLGEQYF.

The genes are TRBV9 and TRBJ2-7; TRBD1 matches 9 bases. Trimming cost V 2 bases and J 5 bases; bases outside gene matches: 14. The CDR3 runs to 17 residues. Germline values: CDR1 SGDLS, CDR2 YYNGEE. CDR3 protein: CASSVGLTRGDRDEQYF. CDR3 DNA sequence: TGTGCCAGCAGCGTGGGCCTAACCCGGGGGGACAGGGACGAGCAGTACTTC.

The table lists this clone with many counts. The chain combines TRBV10-2 with TRBJ2-1, with 13 bases lining up with TRBD2. CDR3 length: 15 amino acids. The ends lost 6 bases at V and 8 bases at J; junction bases unmatched: 7. Germline V gene sequence: CDR1 WSHSY, CDR2 SAAADI. The CDR3 protein is CASRSTSGRKDEQFF. CDR3 DNA: TGCGCCAGCAGATCGACTAGCGGGAGGAAGGATGAGCAGTTCTTC.